One sample yielded the 9 T cell receptor beta chains listed below, sequenced in a study of tumor-infiltrating lymphocytes in localized non-small cell lung cancer. This table comes from immunoSEQ multiplex PCR, and its TCRdb copy is limited to in-frame clones, with some not included. The sample contains fewer than 8,500 clones, 60% to 80% of which appear only once. Sequenced sample: uninvolved lung tissue not adjacent to the tumor. These receptors came from a human donor with non-small cell lung cancer.

CDR3 sequence (DNA): TGCGCCAGCAGCTTGTACAGGGGTGATTCACCCCTCCACTTT. Translated, it gives CASSLYRGDSPLHF. The chain combines TRBV5-1 with TRBJ1-6, with TRBD1 identical over 7 bases. Trimming removed 1 base from V and 8 bases from J; junction bases left unmatched: 3. CDR3 length: 14 amino acids. Germline V gene lookup returns CDR1 SGHRS and CDR2 YFSETQ.

The V gene is TRBV25-1, the J gene TRBJ2-7; unclear D gene. V was clipped by 6 bases and J by 2 bases, with 11 bases between them. Germline loops: CDR1 MGHDK, CDR2 SYGVNS. The CDR3 has 13 residues. CDR3 DNA: TGTGCCAGCAGGGGCTACCGAGCCTACGAGCAGTACTTC. Amino acids: CASRGYRAYEQYF.

The chain carries TRBV10-3 and TRBJ1-1; D is undetermined. The V end was cut by 4 bases, the J end by 3 bases, with 3 bases between. Looked up from germline, CDR1 is ENHRY and CDR2 is SYGVKD. CDR3 length equals 11 residues. The CDR3 coding sequence is TGTGCCATCAGTGGACACACTGAAGCTTTCTTT. Protein sequence: CAISGHTEAFF.

The chain combines TRBV6-5 with TRBJ2-3; no definite D call. Trimming stripped 7 bases from V and 0 bases from J, with 2 bases between. This CDR3 is built from 11 residues. The V gene's germline CDR1 is MNHEY and CDR2 SVGAGI. CDR3 nucleotide sequence: TGTGCCAGCACCAGCACAGATACGCAGTATTTT. Its translation is CASTSTDTQYF.

This clone was observed once. This sequence joins TRBV5-4 and TRBJ2-7, with D possibly matching TRBD1 (5 bases). The CDR3 totals 14 residues. The V gene lost 0 bases and the J gene lost 2 bases, with 9 bases spanning the gap. CDR1 and CDR2 from the germline V gene are SGHNT and YYREEE (reference sequence). This CDR3 reads CASSLGTLTYEQYF. The CDR3, as DNA: TGTGCCAGCAGCTTGGGGACACTGACCTACGAGCAGTACTTC.

V and J are TRBV15 and TRBJ2-7; D is undetermined. The CDR3 length is 13 residues. Per the germline V gene, CDR1 is LNHNV and CDR2 is YYDKDF (reference sequence). The V end lost 0 bases, the J end lost 2 bases, and 5 bases lay between the germline ends. The CDR3 here is CATSRDQAYEQYF. The CDR3 DNA is TGTGCCACCAGCAGAGATCAGGCCTACGAGCAGTACTTC.

This chain links TRBV6-1 with TRBJ2-4, with D perhaps TRBD1 or TRBD2 (5 bases each). Germline V CDR1 and CDR2: MNHNS, SASEGT. The V and J ends lost 4 bases and 6 bases respectively, with 16 bases between them. The CDR3 totals 15 residues. The CDR3, as DNA: TGTGCCAGCAGTGCTAACCGGGACCCTACAAACATTCAGTACTTC. Residues: CASSANRDPTNIQYF.

This chain uses TRBV28 with TRBJ1-1; possible D gene TRBD1, 6 bases. The V end lost 7 bases, the J end lost 8 bases, and 17 bases lay between the germline ends. Germline V lookup: CDR1 MDHEN, CDR2 SYDVKM. The CDR3 sequence is 13 residues long. The CDR3 loop is CASIRNWGPEAFF. In nucleotides, the CDR3 is TGTGCCAGCATTCGGAACTGGGGGCCCGAAGCTTTCTTT.

The chain carries TRBV7-3 and TRBJ2-1; 11 bases fit TRBD2. V trimming: 5 bases; J trimming: 8 bases; junction bases outside the gene matches: 11. This CDR3 contains 16 residues. Germline V gives CDR1 SGHTA, CDR2 FQGTGA. The DNA of the CDR3 is TGTGCCAGCAGCCCTAATAGCGGGGGGGGGATCTATGAGCAGTTCTTC. Its protein is CASSPNSGGGIYEQFF.